The following is a T cell receptor beta chain sequence with its context. Its antigen is still unknown. Per-base quality was not reported, and no clone a single base away is much larger than it. The cohort consisted of 600 to 750 healthy bone marrow donors. At the time of sampling, every cohort member was nominally healthy, though immune exposures that went unrecorded were likely present. The donor tested CMV seronegative, placing the donor among the approximately 400 seronegative members of the cohort. A peripheral blood sample was collected from each donor, and TCR beta sequencing was performed on peripheral blood mononuclear cells. Genomic DNA was extracted from the blood cell samples with the Qiagen DNeasy Blood Extraction Kit. This specimen belongs to a study of cytomegalovirus exposure and HLA in healthy donors listed by TCRdb under 2017. For the wider study: An earlier analysis of approximately 640 of the donors reported 250 to 300 Gb of sequence data and about 100 million unique TCR beta sequences from about 200 million T cells. The number of typed donors differed by locus: about 629-630 for A, B, C, DRB1 and DQB1; 500 to 550 for DQA1; 606 for DPA1; and some 470 for DPB1. Donor age, sex, ethnicity and CMV serostatus were compiled alongside the repertoire data. A handful of DR-DQ haplotypes were handled as single units for association and clustering because linkage in the cohort was strong. Every discovery cohort repertoire had been produced on one sequencing platform. Across roughly 420 genotyped donors of the cohort, an average of approximately 240,000 unique TCR beta nucleotide sequences per donor were sequenced, and roughly 17% of those sequences were non-productive. Of the 300 to 450 genotyped donors, roughly 80% were placed in the genetic ancestry cluster associated with self-reported Caucasian donors. The later analysis used no new phenotypic data to find candidate immune exposures, relying instead on TCR beta sequences and their occurrence across donors. HLA typing included class I and class II loci at four-digit resolution. To decide whether each TCR beta V gene segment behaved as functional or pseudogenic, an earlier analysis of approximately 600 of the donors relied on high-throughput TCR beta sequencing. The study aimed to test whether cataloging public T cell receptors could reveal signatures of past pathogen exposure. Besides the first cohort of more than 650 subjects, a separate validation cohort made up of some 110 different subjects was used. The T cell repertoires of around 730 subjects were profiled by immunosequencing and related to cytomegalovirus serostatus. Genome-wide SNP genotypes for about 55% of the roughly 670 donors were used in a later genetic analysis, which treated that subset as a discovery cohort. An early release covering roughly 600 HLA-typed donors comprised roughly 300 gigabases of sequencing data and tens of millions of unique TCR sequences. To predict cytomegalovirus infection status, the study brought together high-throughput TCR immunosequencing, statistical association of individual TCRs with disease status, and machine learning. To study patterns of TCR occurrence, a later analysis re-analyzed previously published TCR beta repertoires from 666 donors and added high-resolution HLA genotyping. Results and caveats for the whole study, not just this receptor: Sequencing depth was assumed to be roughly uniform across donors in the presence/absence analyses, though that assumption may not hold. In a later genetic analysis, fewer N-insertions in productive TCRs were reported among donors in an Asian-associated ancestry cluster than the approximately 670-donor mean. In a later analysis, HLA-associated TCR beta chains showed more clonal expansion and lower generation probabilities than non-associated chains that were equally common. Linkage disequilibrium might explain the correlated functional status among segregating V segments, but an unknown experimental factor could not be ruled out. A later analysis reported that several top co-occurrence clusters appeared linked to parvovirus B19, influenza, CMV and Epstein-Barr virus. At a false discovery rate of 0.05, a later analysis linked 16,000 or so TCR beta sequences to specific HLA alleles. In this cohort, only TCR beta chains were sequenced, and detectable features were limited by the absence of alpha or paired-chain data. CMV serostatus was the only immune exposure information available for the cohort. While some public TCRs were present in many individuals, most TCR sequences turned up only very rarely across donors. In a later genetic analysis, a missense DCLRE1C variant was associated with V-gene and J-gene trimming of TCR beta chains, and the association was replicated in an independent cohort. A further reported finding was that TCR beta sequences accurately predicted the HLA-A and HLA-B alleles for most subjects in the first cohort. Most CMV-associated TCR beta chains appeared to be HLA-restricted in a later analysis, and the HLA associations seemed to be driven largely by CMV exposure. The earlier analysis of nearly 600 of the donors excluded 15 to 20 rarely observed V segments, including chromosome 9 orphons, because counts were too low. Three of the identified cytomegalovirus-associated TCR beta chains were confirmed in vitro to be specific for cytomegalovirus antigens. The authors suggested that the approach could potentially be extended to other disease states and immunological phenotypes. Because some donors lacked HLA typing at each locus, the association tests relied only on the typed subset. A cluster of highly shared sequence variants was judged likely to represent a technical artifact of the sequencing pipeline. In an earlier analysis of approximately 590 of the donors, most TCR beta V segments appeared in productive rearrangements about 87% or about 30% of the time, broadly matching IMGT annotations. When HLA alleles, especially DR and DQ, strongly co-occurred, TCR associations were difficult to assign to individual alleles. In a later analysis, the rate of TCR association differed among HLA loci, with DRB1 alleles having the most associated TCRs and HLA-C alleles having the fewest. The classifier was reported to diagnose cytomegalovirus status with high specificity and sensitivity in both the original cohort and the validation cohort. The study gave a list of some 150 TCR beta chains associated with cytomegalovirus. Some IMGT-functional V segments, including TRBV6-2 and TRBV6-3, could not be told apart with the 87-base-pair reads, so those segments were excluded.

At the junction V is shortened by 3 bases and J by 2 bases; bases outside the gene matches: 6. The CDR3, cysteine through phenylalanine, is 15 amino acids long. The CDR3 DNA has 45 bases and is translated from base 1. Per the germline V gene, SGHRS is the CDR1 and YFSETQ is the CDR2. The library was prepared using the immunoSEQ multiplex PCR assay. For the multiplex PCR, a mixture combining 60 forward primers for TCR Vbeta segments and 13 reverse primers for TCR Jbeta segments was used. The CDR3 region of rearranged TCR beta genes was amplified from genomic DNA with a multiplex PCR assay. On the Illumina HiSeq System, the amplified TCR beta libraries were sequenced as 87-base-pair reads. The paper's data handling went like this. A later analysis tallied 75 million to 85 million unique TCR beta chains across the 640 or so repertoires, and roughly 11 million of those chains were shared by two or more donors. Raw reads were error-corrected and collapsed into unique sequences with a nearest-neighbor algorithm that merged closely related sequences to remove PCR and sequencing errors. To assign V, D and J gene segments, CDR3 sequences were aligned to IMGT reference sequences. For a sequence to be retained, at least a six-nucleotide match to both a V gene segment and a J gene segment was required. A rearrangement was called productive if the CDR3 had no stop codons and remained in frame with V and J, and every other rearrangement was called non-productive. CDR3 was defined by IMGT convention, running from the second conserved V-encoded cysteine to the conserved J-encoded phenylalanine. Sequences without an unambiguous match to a single V gene segment were excluded from the earlier analysis of 450 to 650 of the donors. An earlier analysis of fewer than 650 of the donors classified V segments as functional when productive rearrangements were above 56.7% and as segregating when the standard deviation between donors was above 5%. A statistical classification framework was built to diagnose cytomegalovirus status from the catalog of TCR beta chain sequences. In a later analysis, TCR nucleotide sequences were compared against IMGT/GENE-DB human TR gene sequences so that V and J genes could be assigned. In a later analysis, CDR3 sequences and most-parsimonious VDJ recombination scenarios were assigned using the TCRdist pipeline. In a later analysis, each TCR beta chain was defined by its CDR3 amino acid sequence together with its V-gene family, and reads lacking a unique V-gene family were excluded. To address suspected cross-contamination and a sequencing artifact, a later analysis removed roughly 640 highly shared, low-generation-probability nucleotide sequences. A later analysis calculated a clonal expansion index for each public chain from normalized within-repertoire ranks of inferred template counts. In a later analysis, generation probabilities were computed using a VDJ recombination model fitted to out-of-frame rearrangements, and the results were checked against IGoR. Hypergeometric tests were used in a later analysis to score TCR-TCR, TCR-HLA and TCR-CMV co-occurrence, with a repertoire-size bias correction applied to the TCR pairs. A later analysis estimated false discovery rates by permuting HLA or CMV assignments 20 times. In a later analysis, co-occurring TCRs were grouped using DBSCAN, with TCRdist sequence similarity added in when clustering inside HLA-allele-positive subsets. Repertoires with fewer than 30,000 or more than 120,000 public chains were left out of co-occurrence clustering, as were four to six repertoires with anomalous nucleotide sharing. What TCRdb holds here is the immuneACCESS table cut down to in-frame rearrangements. Part of the clones is not present; checked against another copy, under half of the missing clones reflect an unresolved V gene, and the others are unexplained. The V and J calls and clone size were taken over from that table, and D and trimming were inferred from the DNA. In all, the sample holds around 75,000 clones, and 70% to 80% of those were seen once. The biggest ten clones account for under 3.5% of the sample.

This sequence uses TRBV5-1 and TRBJ2-3; the junction holds 7 bases that match TRBD2. What was sequenced was PBMCs. The TCR comes from a man between 18 and 35 years old in good health and CMV-seronegative. The CDR3 protein: CASSSWTSFTDTQYF. The base sequence is TGCGCCAGCAGCTCCTGGACTAGTTTCACAGATACGCAGTATTTT.